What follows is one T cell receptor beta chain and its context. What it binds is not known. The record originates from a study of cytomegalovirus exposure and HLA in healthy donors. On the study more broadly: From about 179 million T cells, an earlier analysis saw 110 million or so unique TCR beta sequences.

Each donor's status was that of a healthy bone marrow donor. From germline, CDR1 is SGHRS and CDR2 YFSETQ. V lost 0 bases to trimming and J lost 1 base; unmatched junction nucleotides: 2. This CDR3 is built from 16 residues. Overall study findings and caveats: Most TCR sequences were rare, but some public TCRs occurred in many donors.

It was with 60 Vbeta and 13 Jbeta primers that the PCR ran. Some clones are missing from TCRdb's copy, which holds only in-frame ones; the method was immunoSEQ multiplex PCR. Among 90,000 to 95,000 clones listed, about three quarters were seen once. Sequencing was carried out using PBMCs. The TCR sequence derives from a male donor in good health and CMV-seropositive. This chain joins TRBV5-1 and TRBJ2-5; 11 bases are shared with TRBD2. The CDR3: CASSLGLAGTQETQYF. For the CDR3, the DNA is TGCGCCAGCAGCTTGGGACTAGCGGGAACCCAAGAGACCCAGTACTTC.